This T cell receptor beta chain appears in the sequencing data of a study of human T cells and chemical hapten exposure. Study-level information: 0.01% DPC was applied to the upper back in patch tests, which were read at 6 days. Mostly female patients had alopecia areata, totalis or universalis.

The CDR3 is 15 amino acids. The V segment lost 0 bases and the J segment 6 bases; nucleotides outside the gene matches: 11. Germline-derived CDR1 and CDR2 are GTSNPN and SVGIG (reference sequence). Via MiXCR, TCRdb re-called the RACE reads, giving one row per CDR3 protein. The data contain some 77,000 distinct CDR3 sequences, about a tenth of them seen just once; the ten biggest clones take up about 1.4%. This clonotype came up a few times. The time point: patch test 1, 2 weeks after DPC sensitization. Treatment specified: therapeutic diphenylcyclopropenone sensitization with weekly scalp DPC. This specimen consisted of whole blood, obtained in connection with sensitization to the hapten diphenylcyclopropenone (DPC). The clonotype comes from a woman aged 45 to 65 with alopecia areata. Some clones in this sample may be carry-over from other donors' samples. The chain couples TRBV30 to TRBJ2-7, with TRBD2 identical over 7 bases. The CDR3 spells CAWSVRAGVLPEQYF. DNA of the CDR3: TGTGCCTGGAGTGTACGGGCGGGAGTATTGCCCGAGCAGTACTTC.